This TCR beta chain comes out of a study of blood T cell repertoires in COVID-19. Turning to the study itself: Nucleic acid was either cDNA or gDNA, and it came from T cells, B-cell-depleted T cells, or PBMCs.

CDR3 size: 16 residues. Germline-derived CDR1 and CDR2 are LGHNA and YSLEER. Trimming took off 0 bases at V and 5 bases at J, with 16 bases between the two ends. Here immunoSEQ multiplex PCR was the method, and the copy in TCRdb shows in-frame clones only, minus some. The profile shows about 270,000 clones, less than 85% of them singletons. The clonotype was recovered from a woman younger than 35 with acute or convalescent COVID-19. Sample: peripheral blood. The V call is TRBV4-3, the J call TRBJ1-2; perhaps TRBD1 as D (6 bases). Here the CDR3 reads CASSQDLKQGEYGYTF. The CDR3, as DNA: TGCGCCAGCAGCCAAGATCTGAAACAGGGTGAATATGGCTACACCTTC.